The present TCR beta chain was sequenced within a study of PD-1 blockade in classical Hodgkin lymphoma. Assay used: immunoSEQ multiplex PCR; TCRdb lists only in-frame clones, some missing. The table has 25,000 to 35,000 clones, approximately 87% seen once. As for this clone: Antigen: not known.

Study observations and caveats: No one has yet defined what causes the repertoire differences, which may be disease activity or prior therapy. The study found complete responders had baseline diversity similar to newly diagnosed patients. Newly diagnosed patients had baseline TCR diversity that was reportedly lower than that of healthy donors. Compared with baseline, CD4+ but not CD8+ TCR diversity had risen significantly by C4D1.

With no exception, relapse followed autologous stem cell transplantation in all patients, and brentuximab vedotin exposure varied. V was trimmed by 0 bases and J by 0 bases, leaving 7 bases between them. CDR1 is WSHSY and CDR2 is SAAADI in the germline V gene. The CDR3 is made up of 15 amino acids. Sequencing used peripheral blood mononuclear cells (PBMCs), obtained before the second cycle of nivolumab. The sequence was collected from a human donor with classical Hodgkin lymphoma. The V and J genes are TRBV10-2 and TRBJ2-3; D remains ambiguous. The CDR3 DNA reads TGCGCCAGCAGTGAGTCGTCAGGAAGCACAGATACGCAGTATTTT. Translation gives CASSESSGSTDTQYF.